This TCR beta chain was obtained from a study of blood T cell repertoires in COVID-19. Measured with immunoSEQ multiplex PCR; TCRdb has only the in-frame clones, and not every one. The sample contains under 95,000 clones, about 86% of which appear only once. CDR1 and CDR2 (germline): SGHDN, FVKESK. The CDR3 totals 16 residues. Unmatched junction bases numbered 10, after V lost 4 bases and J lost 4 bases. The origin of this receptor is a man aged 80 or over in a cohort sampled during active COVID-19. Sample: peripheral blood. This chain joins TRBV14 and TRBJ2-1, with 7 bases fitting TRBD1. The CDR3 here is CASSRLSGQRYNEQFF. CDR3 nucleotide sequence: TGTGCCAGCAGCCGATTATCGGGACAGAGATACAATGAGCAGTTCTTC.